This entry lists 14 T cell receptor beta chains sequenced from one sample in a study of blood T cell repertoires in COVID-19. Data came from immunoSEQ multiplex PCR; TCRdb stores just in-frame clones and leaves some out. The sample has about 220,000 clones, roughly 84% seen once. The sequencing input was peripheral blood. These receptors were obtained from a man over 45 with active or convalescent COVID-19.

CDR3 sequence: CASSAGGGGNTIYF. DNA for the CDR3: TGTGCCAGCAGTGCAGGGGGCGGTGGAAACACCATATATTTT. V is TRBV28 and J is TRBJ1-3; TRBD1 agrees at 8 bases. V shed 5 bases, J shed 3 bases, and the junction held 3 bases outside the gene matches. The CDR3 has 14 amino acids. Germline lookup yields CDR1 MDHEN and CDR2 SYDVKM.

This chain uses TRBV3-1 (or the pseudogene TRBV3-2) with TRBJ2-5, with 10 positions matching TRBD2. Trimming at V came to 4 bases and at J to 3 bases, leaving 2 bases not matched to a gene. Per germline, CDR1 LGHDT and CDR2 YNNKEL (reference sequence). The CDR3 runs 14 residues. The CDR3 DNA reads TGTGCCAGCAGCCCCGGACTAGCGGAAGAGACCCAGTACTTC. Translation: CASSPGLAEETQYF.

The chain combines TRBV5-1 with TRBJ1-3, with TRBD1 identical over 10 bases. Germline loops: CDR1 SGHRS, CDR2 YFSETQ. The CDR3 consists of 17 residues. The ends lost 4 bases at V and 0 bases at J; junction bases unmatched: 7. The CDR3 protein is CASSGGTGDDSGNTIYF. The CDR3 DNA is TGCGCCAGCAGCGGGGGGACAGGGGATGACTCTGGAAACACCATATATTTT.

The chain links TRBV6-5 to TRBJ1-2; tentatively, D is TRBD1 (6 bases). Between the trimmed V and J ends, which lost 2 bases and 0 bases, there was a span of 13 bases. The germline V gene has CDR1 MNHEY and CDR2 SVGAGI. This CDR3 comprises 16 residues. The chain's CDR3 is CASSYTKTGPNYGYTF. Here the CDR3 DNA reads TGTGCCAGCAGTTACACAAAGACAGGTCCTAACTATGGCTACACCTTC.

This CDR3 is CARPSGPRGPYEQYF. The DNA for the CDR3 is TGTGCCAGGCCTAGCGGGCCACGGGGCCCCTACGAGCAGTACTTC. This chain connects TRBV11-2 to TRBJ2-7; 8 nucleotides agree with TRBD2. This CDR3 has 15 residues. The V and J ends lost 9 bases and 2 bases, in that order; junction bases with no gene match: 12. Germline lookup yields CDR1 SGHAT and CDR2 FQNNGV.

This clone was seen a few times. The V call is TRBV4-3, the J call TRBJ1-2; 9 nucleotides match TRBD1. The length of the CDR3 is 14 residues. Looked up from germline, CDR1 is LGHNA and CDR2 is YSLEER. The junction had 4 bases not matched to a gene; V was cut back by 0 bases and J by 8 bases. CDR3 sequence reads: CASSQDGDREGYTF. The CDR3 DNA sequence: TGCGCCAGCAGCCAAGACGGGGACAGGGAAGGCTACACCTTC.

CDR3: CASSQKTGPYGYTF. CDR3 bases: TGTGCCAGCTCACAAAAGACAGGGCCCTATGGCTACACCTTC. The chain carries TRBV18 and TRBJ1-2; 7 nucleotides agree with TRBD1. In germline, CDR1 is KGHSH, CDR2 LQKENI. The CDR3 spans 14 residues. The V gene end was trimmed by 4 bases and the J gene end by 4 bases; junction bases not matched to a gene: 6.

The chain recombines TRBV7-3 with TRBJ1-6, with TRBD1 as a possible D gene (5 bases). V was cut by 0 bases and J by 11 bases, with 14 bases left in between. The CDR3 covers 15 residues. CDR1 is SGHTA, CDR2 FQGTGA, per germline. The CDR3 DNA reads TGTGCCAGCAGCTTAACTTACCAGGGATGGACACCCCTCCACTTT. Amino acids: CASSLTYQGWTPLHF.

This clone was detected a few times. This chain uses TRBV5-6 with TRBJ1-1; D perhaps matches TRBD1 (5 bases). Germline-derived CDR1 and CDR2 are SGHDT and YYEEEE. Trimming shortened V by 0 bases and J by 8 bases, and 11 bases separated the two germline ends. The CDR3 length is 13 residues. The CDR3, as DNA: TGTGCCAGCAGCTTGGCCAAGGGGTCGGAAGCTTTCTTT. The encoded protein is CASSLAKGSEAFF.

A remark on this clone: This CDR3 is also generated by other DNA sequences in the sample. The rearrangement joins TRBV6-5 to TRBJ1-1; TRBD1 agrees at 8 bases. V shed 0 bases and J 2 bases; nucleotides not matched to a gene: 2. Germline lookup yields CDR1 MNHEY and CDR2 SVGAGI. This CDR3 contains 15 residues. As DNA, the CDR3 is TGTGCCAGCAGTTACTCCGGGACAGGTAACACTGAAGCTTTCTTT. It yields the protein CASSYSGTGNTEAFF.

This sequence joins TRBV9 and TRBJ2-4, with D perhaps matching TRBD1 (6 bases). Germline V CDR1 and CDR2: SGDLS, YYNGEE. The CDR3 loop spans 16 amino acids. V lost 3 bases to trimming and J lost 0 bases, with 13 bases between them. The CDR3 DNA reads as TGTGCCAGCAGCGGCCCAGGGGATCTAGCCAAAAACATTCAGTACTTC. Translated, it gives CASSGPGDLAKNIQYF.

This chain connects TRBV11-2 to TRBJ2-1; 7 bases agree with TRBD1. Per the germline V gene, CDR1 is SGHAT and CDR2 is FQNNGV. This CDR3 is 16 amino acids long. V trimming: 3 bases; J trimming: 2 bases; junction bases outside the gene matches: 7. DNA of the CDR3: TGTGCCAGCAGCTTCCCACACAGGGGCCCCTACAATGAGCAGTTCTTC. Translation: CASSFPHRGPYNEQFF.

This chain joins TRBV7-9 and TRBJ2-3; 7 bases are shared with TRBD1. V shed 4 bases, J shed 12 bases, and the junction held 10 bases outside the gene matches. Germline CDR1 SEHNR, CDR2 FQNEAQ (reference sequence). There are 13 residues in the CDR3. CDR3 region: CASSSGTAPNQYF. As DNA, the CDR3 is TGTGCCAGCAGCTCCGGGACAGCGCCAAACCAGTATTTT.

The V and J genes are TRBV2 and TRBJ2-2; D gene unclear. Between the trimmed V and J ends, which lost 7 bases and 3 bases, there was a span of 12 bases. CDR3 length: 14 amino acids. Germline CDR1 is SNHLY and CDR2 is FYNNEI. In DNA form, the CDR3 reads TGTGCCAGCAAATTGCGCCGGGACACCGGGGAGCTGTTTTTT. Protein sequence: CASKLRRDTGELFF. The full variable domain, in which reference TRBV2 and TRBJ2-2 provide the parts outside the CDR3, is EPEVTQTPSHQVTQMGQEVILRCVPISNHLYFYWYRQILGQKVEFLVSFYNNEISEKSEIFDDQFSVERPDGSNFTLKIRSTKLEDSAMYFCASKLRRDTGELFFGEGSRLTVL.